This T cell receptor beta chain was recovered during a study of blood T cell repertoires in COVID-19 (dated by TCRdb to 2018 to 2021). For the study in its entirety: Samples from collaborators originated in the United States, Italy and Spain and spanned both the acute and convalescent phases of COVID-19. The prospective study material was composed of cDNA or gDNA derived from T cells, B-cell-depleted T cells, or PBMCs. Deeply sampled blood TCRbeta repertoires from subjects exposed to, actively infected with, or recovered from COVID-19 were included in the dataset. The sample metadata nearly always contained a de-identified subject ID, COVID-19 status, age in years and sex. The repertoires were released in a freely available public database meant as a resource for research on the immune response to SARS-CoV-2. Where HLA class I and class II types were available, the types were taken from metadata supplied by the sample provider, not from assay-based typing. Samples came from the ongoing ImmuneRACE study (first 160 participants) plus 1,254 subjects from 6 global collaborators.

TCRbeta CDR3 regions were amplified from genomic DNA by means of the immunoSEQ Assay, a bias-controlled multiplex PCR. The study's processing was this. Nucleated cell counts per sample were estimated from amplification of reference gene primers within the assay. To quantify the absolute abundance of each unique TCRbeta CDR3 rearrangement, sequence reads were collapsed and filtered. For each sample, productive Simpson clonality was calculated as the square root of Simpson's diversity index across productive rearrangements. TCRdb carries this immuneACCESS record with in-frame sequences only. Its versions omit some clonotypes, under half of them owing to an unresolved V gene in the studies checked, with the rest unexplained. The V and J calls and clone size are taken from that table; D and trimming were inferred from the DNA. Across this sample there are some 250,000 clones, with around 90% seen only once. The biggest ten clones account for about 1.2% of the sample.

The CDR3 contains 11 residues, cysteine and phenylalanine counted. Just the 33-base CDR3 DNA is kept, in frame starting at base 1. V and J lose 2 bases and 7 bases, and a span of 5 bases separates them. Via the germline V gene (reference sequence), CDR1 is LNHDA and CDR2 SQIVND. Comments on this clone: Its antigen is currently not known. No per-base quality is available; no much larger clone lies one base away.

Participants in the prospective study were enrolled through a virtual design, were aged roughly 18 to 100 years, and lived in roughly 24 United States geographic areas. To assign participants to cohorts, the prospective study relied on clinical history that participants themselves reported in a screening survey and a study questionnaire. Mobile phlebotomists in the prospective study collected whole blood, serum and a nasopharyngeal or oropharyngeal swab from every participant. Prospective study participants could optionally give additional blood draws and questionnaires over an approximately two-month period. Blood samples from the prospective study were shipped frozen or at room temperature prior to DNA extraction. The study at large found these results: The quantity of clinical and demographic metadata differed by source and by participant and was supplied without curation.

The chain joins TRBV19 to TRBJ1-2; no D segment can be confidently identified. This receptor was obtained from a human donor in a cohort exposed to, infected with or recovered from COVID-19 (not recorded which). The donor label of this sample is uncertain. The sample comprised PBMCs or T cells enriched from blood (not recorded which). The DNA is TGTGCCAGTAGTATATACGGTGGCTACACCTTC. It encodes CASSIYGGYTF. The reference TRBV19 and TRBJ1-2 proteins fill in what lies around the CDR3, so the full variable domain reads DGGITQSPKYLFRKEGQNVTLSCEQNLNHDAMYWYRQDPGQGLRLIYYSQIVNDFQKGDIAEGYSVSREKKESFPLTVTSAQKNPTAFYLCASSIYGGYTFGSGTRLTVV.